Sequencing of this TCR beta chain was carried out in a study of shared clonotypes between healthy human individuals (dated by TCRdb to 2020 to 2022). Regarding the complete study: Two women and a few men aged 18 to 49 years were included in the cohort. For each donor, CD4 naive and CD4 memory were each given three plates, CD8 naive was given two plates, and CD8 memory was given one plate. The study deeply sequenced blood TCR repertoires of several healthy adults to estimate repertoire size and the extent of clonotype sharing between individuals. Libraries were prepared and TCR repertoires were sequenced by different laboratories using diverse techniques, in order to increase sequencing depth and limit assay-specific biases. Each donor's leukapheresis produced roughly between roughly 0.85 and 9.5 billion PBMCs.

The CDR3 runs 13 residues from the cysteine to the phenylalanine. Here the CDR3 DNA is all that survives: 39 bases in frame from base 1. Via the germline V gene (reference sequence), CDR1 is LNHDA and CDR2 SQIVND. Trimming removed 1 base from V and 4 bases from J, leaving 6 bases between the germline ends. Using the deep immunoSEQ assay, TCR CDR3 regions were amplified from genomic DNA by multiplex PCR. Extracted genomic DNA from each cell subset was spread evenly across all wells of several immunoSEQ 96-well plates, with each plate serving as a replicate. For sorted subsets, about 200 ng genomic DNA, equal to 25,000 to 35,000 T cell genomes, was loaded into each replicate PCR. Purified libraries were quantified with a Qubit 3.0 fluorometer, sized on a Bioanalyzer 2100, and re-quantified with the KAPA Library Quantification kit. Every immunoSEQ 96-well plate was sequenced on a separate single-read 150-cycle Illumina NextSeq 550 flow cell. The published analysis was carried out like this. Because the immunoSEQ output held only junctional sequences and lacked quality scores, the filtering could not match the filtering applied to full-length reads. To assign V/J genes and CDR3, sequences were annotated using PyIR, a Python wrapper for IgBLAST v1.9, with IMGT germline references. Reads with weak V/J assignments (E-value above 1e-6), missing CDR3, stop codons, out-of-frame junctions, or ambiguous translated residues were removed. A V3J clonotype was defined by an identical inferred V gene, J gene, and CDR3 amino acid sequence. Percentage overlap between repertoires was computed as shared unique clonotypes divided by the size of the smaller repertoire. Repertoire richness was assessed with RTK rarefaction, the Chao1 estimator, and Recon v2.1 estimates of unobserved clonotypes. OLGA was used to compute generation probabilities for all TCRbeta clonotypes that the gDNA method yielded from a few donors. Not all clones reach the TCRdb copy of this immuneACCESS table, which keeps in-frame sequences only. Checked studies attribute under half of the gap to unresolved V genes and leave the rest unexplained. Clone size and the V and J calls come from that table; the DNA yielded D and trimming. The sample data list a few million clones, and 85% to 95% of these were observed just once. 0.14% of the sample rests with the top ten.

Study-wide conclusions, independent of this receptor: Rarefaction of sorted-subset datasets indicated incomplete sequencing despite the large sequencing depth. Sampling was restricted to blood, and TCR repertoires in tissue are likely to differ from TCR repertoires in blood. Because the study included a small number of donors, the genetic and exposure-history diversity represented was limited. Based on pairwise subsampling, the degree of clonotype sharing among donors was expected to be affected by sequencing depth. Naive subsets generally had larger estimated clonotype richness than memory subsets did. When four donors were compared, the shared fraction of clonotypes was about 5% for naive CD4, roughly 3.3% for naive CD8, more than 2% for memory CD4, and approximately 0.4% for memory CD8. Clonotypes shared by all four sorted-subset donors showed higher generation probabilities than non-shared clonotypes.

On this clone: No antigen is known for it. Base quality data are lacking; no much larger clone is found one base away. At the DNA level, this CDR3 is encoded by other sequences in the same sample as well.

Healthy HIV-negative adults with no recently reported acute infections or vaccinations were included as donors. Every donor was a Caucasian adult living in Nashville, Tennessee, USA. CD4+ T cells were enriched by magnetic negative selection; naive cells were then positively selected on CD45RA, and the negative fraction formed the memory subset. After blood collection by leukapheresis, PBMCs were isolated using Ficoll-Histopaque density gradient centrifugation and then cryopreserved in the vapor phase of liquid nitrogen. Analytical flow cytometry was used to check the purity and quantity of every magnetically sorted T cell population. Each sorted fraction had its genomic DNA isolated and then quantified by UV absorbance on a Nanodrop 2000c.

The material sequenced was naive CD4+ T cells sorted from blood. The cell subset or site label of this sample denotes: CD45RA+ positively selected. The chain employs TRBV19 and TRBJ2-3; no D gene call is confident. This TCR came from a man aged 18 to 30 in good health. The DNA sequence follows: TGTGCCAGTAGTATAGGTGTTGCAGATACGCAGTATTTT. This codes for CASSIGVADTQYF.